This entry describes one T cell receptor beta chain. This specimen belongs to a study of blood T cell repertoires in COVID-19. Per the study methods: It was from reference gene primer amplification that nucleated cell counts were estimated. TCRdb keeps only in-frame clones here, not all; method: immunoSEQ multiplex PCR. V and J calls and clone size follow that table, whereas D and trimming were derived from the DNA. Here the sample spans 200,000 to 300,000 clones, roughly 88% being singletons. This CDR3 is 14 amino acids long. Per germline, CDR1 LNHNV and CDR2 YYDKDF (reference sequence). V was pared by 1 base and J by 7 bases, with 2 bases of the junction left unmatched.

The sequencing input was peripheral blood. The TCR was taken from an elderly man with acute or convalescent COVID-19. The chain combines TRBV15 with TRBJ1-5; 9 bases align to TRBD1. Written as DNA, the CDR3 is TGTGCCACCAGCAGAGGACAGGGGGACCAGCCCCAGCATTTT. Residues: CATSRGQGDQPQHF.